One and the same sample provided the 13 T cell receptor beta chains below, sequenced in a study of T cell repertoires in cytomegalovirus infection. In TCRdb, the reads were re-called with MiXCR into one record per CDR3 protein. The data hold around 530,000 distinct CDR3 sequences, with approximately 26% observed a single time. Sequencing input: PBMCs. The receptors derive from a human donor in good health (CMV status not recorded). Some clones in this sample may be carry-over from other donors' samples.

The chain couples TRBV25-1 to TRBJ1-2; D remains unclear. V shed 6 bases and J shed 2 bases, with 19 bases lying between them. The germline gives CDR1 MGHDK, CDR2 SYGVNS. The CDR3 totals 16 residues. Here the CDR3 reads CASRDEAGNSNYGYTF. CDR3 DNA sequence: TGTGCCAGCAGGGACGAGGCGGGCAATTCCAACTATGGCTACACCTTC.

This clonotype was observed a few times. Written as DNA, the CDR3 is TGTGCCAGCAGCGTAGGGGTCCAGCAGGGCTACGAGCAGTACTTC. Protein sequence: CASSVGVQQGYEQYF. The V gene is TRBV9, the J gene TRBJ2-7; TRBD1 is a possible D gene (5 bases). The V end lost 0 bases, the J end lost 3 bases, and 13 bases lay between the germline ends. The CDR3 covers 15 residues. Germline assignment: CDR1 SGDLS and CDR2 YYNGEE.

This clonotype was found a few times. The chain couples TRBV25-1 to TRBJ2-1; unclear D gene. Trimming shortened V by 3 bases and J by 7 bases, and 10 bases separated the two germline ends. The CDR3 totals 13 residues. Germline-derived CDR1 and CDR2 are MGHDK and SYGVNS. The CDR3 loop reads CASSDLGRNEQFF. CDR3 bases: TGTGCCAGCAGTGACCTCGGACGGAATGAGCAGTTCTTC.

The chain carries TRBV5-5 and TRBJ2-2, with unresolved D. Trimming shortened V by 0 bases and J by 6 bases, and 6 bases separated the two germline ends. Germline V gene data show CDR1 as SGHKS and CDR2 as YYEKEE (reference sequence). There are 13 residues in the CDR3. Here the CDR3 DNA reads TGTGCCAGCAGCTTGGATGTATCCGGGGAGCTGTTTTTT. It yields the protein CASSLDVSGELFF.

The J gene is TRBJ2-5, the V gene TRBV11-2; D not certain. The CDR3 sequence is 15 residues long. V gave up 2 bases and J gave up 1 base, with 11 bases separating them. Looked up from germline, CDR1 is SGHAT and CDR2 is FQNNGV. This CDR3 is CASSLTTVPQETQYF. In nucleotides, the CDR3 is TGTGCCAGCAGCTTAACAACAGTTCCCCAAGAGACCCAGTACTTC.

The V call is TRBV20-1, the J call TRBJ2-1; D is ambiguous. The CDR3 loop spans 14 amino acids. V lost 0 bases and J 9 bases, leaving 15 bases between the germline ends. CDR1 DFQATT and CDR2 SNEGSKA come from the germline V gene (reference sequence). For the CDR3, the DNA is TGCAGTGCTAGAGATCGAGTCGGGTTGAGTGAGCAGTTCTTC. Its translation is CSARDRVGLSEQFF.

The V and J genes are TRBV7-2 and TRBJ2-1; D is possibly TRBD1 (6 bases). Per the germline V gene, CDR1 is SGHTA and CDR2 is FQGNSA. V was trimmed by 3 bases and J by 6 bases, leaving 12 bases between them. The CDR3 spans 14 residues. The CDR3 protein is CASSFWSGANEQFF. CDR3 nucleotides: TGTGCCAGCAGCTTTTGGTCAGGGGCCAATGAGCAGTTCTTC.

The rearrangement uses TRBV27 and TRBJ1-5; D ambiguous. The CDR3 is 16 residues long. Germline CDR1 and CDR2: MNHEY and SMNVEV (reference sequence). V was trimmed by 5 bases and J by 0 bases, leaving 14 bases between them. The CDR3 region is CASSPTDRYSNQPQHF. As DNA, the CDR3 is TGTGCCAGCAGTCCCACGGACCGATATAGCAATCAGCCCCAGCATTTT.

V and J are TRBV11-3 and TRBJ2-3, with TRBD2 identical over 11 bases. This CDR3 has 16 amino acids. The V and J ends lost 5 bases and 5 bases, in that order; junction bases with no gene match: 9. CDR1 SGHNT and CDR2 YENEEA come from the germline V gene. The CDR3 coding sequence is TGTGCCAGCAGCCCCGGAAGAGGACTAGCGGGAGATACGCAGTATTTT. Translation: CASSPGRGLAGDTQYF.

The genes are TRBV12-3 or TRBV12-4 and TRBJ2-5, with D perhaps TRBD2 (5 bases). V lost 0 bases and J 1 base, leaving 12 bases between the germline ends. The CDR3 totals 16 residues. The CDR3 DNA follows: TGTGCCAGCAGTTTAGCGGTAGCGATGATCCAAGAGACCCAGTACTTC. Translating it yields CASSLAVAMIQETQYF.

CDR3 in DNA: TGTGCCAGCAGTCCGGGACTAGCGGGTGTCACAGATACGCAGTATTTT. Its translation is CASSPGLAGVTDTQYF. The V and J genes are TRBV2 and TRBJ2-3, with TRBD2 identical over 12 bases. With 5 bases clipped from V and 2 bases from J, the junction kept 5 bases outside the gene matches. From germline, CDR1 is SNHLY and CDR2 FYNNEI. This CDR3 is built from 16 residues.

This rearrangement joins TRBV6-2 or TRBV6-3 to TRBJ2-7, with D hard to call. CDR1 MNHEY and CDR2 SVGEGT come from the germline V gene. Trimming took off 0 bases at V and 2 bases at J, with 8 bases between the two ends. The CDR3 consists of 14 residues. The CDR3 protein is CASSYSLPAYEQYF. CDR3 in DNA: TGTGCCAGCAGTTACTCGTTACCCGCCTACGAGCAGTACTTC.

This clonotype has a count of ten or more. This sequence joins TRBV28 and TRBJ2-2; D is perhaps TRBD2 (6 bases). The V gene lost 6 bases and the J gene lost 0 bases, with 11 bases spanning the gap. CDR1 is MDHEN and CDR2 is SYDVKM in the germline V gene. The CDR3 length is 15 residues. The CDR3 sequence is CASSPAGPNTGELFF. The CDR3 DNA reads as TGTGCCAGCAGCCCCGCGGGACCGAACACCGGGGAGCTGTTTTTT. Looking up the rest from reference TRBV28 and TRBJ2-2 gives the full variable domain: DVKVTQSSRYLVKRTGEKVFLECVQDMDHENMFWYRQDPGLGLRLIYFSYDVKMKEKGDIPEGYSVSREKKERFSLILESASTNQTSMYLCASSPAGPNTGELFFGEGSRLTVL.